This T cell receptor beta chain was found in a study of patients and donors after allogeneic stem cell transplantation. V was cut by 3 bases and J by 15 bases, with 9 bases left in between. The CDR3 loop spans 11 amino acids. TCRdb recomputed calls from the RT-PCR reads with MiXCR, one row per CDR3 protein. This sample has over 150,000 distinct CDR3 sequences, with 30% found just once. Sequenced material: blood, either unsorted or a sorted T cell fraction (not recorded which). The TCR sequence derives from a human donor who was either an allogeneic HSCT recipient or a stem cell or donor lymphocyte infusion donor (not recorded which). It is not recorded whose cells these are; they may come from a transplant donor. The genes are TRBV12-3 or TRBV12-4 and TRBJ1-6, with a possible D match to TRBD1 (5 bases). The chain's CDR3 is CASSLDIRLHF. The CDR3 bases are TGTGCCAGCAGTTTGGACATCCGCCTCCACTTT.